Following are 10 T cell receptor beta chains from one sample sequenced in a study of identical twins. TCRdb analysed the 5' RACE reads with MiXCR anew, one entry per CDR3 protein. Among 200,000 to 250,000 distinct CDR3 sequences, roughly 7% were seen once, and the ten largest hold roughly 3.9%. These sequences were also reported in another study, on yellow fever vaccine responses in identical twins.

The material sequenced was memory (CD45RO+) T cells sorted from blood. The receptors originated from a woman younger than 35 in good health.

This chain links TRBV20-1 with TRBJ2-2; possible D gene TRBD1, 5 bases. V shed 0 bases and J shed 8 bases, with 13 bases lying between them. The germline V gene has CDR1 DFQATT and CDR2 SNEGSKA (reference sequence). The CDR3 is 14 amino acids. The CDR3 DNA is TGCAGTGCTAGAGATATGGGGCCTGCAGGGGAGCTGTTTTTT. Its protein product is CSARDMGPAGELFF.

This clonotype was seen only a few times. The chain carries TRBV10-3 and TRBJ2-4; possible D gene TRBD1, 7 bases. Germline V lookup: CDR1 ENHRY, CDR2 SYGVKD. Trimming removed 6 bases from V and 8 bases from J, with 17 bases in between. CDR3 length: 14 amino acids. The CDR3 DNA reads TGTGCCATCAGCGGAGGGGCAGGGGGAGACATTCAGTACTTC. Amino acids: CAISGGAGGDIQYF.

The CDR3 loop is CASSLAGGIQETQYF. DNA of the CDR3: TGTGCCAGCAGCTTAGCGGGGGGCATTCAAGAGACCCAGTACTTC. This sequence joins TRBV7-7 and TRBJ2-5, with D perhaps given as TRBD1 or TRBD2 (6 bases each). V lost 0 bases, J lost 2 bases, and 10 bases lay in between. Germline loops: CDR1 SSHAT, CDR2 FNYEAQ (reference sequence). The CDR3 consists of 15 residues.

The chain's CDR3 is CASSLDAGHPKTEAFF. The CDR3 region has the DNA TGTGCCAGCAGCTTGGATGCGGGACACCCCAAGACTGAAGCTTTCTTT. This rearrangement joins TRBV5-4 to TRBJ1-1; maybe TRBD1 (6 bases). Germline CDR1 and CDR2: SGHNT and YYREEE (reference sequence). Trimming took off 0 bases at V and 5 bases at J, with 17 bases between the two ends. This CDR3 contains 16 residues.

This clonotype has a count of ten or more. V gene TRBV10-2 combines with J gene TRBJ2-1, with 9 bases fitting TRBD2. V dropped 1 base and J dropped 4; count of bases not matched to a gene: 8. The CDR3 runs to 17 residues. Germline-derived CDR1 and CDR2 are WSHSY and SAAADI. CDR3 protein: CASSEYGAGGPYNEQFF. The CDR3 coding sequence is TGCGCCAGCAGTGAGTACGGCGCGGGGGGGCCTTACAATGAGCAGTTCTTC.

This clonotype was found a few times. The chain joins TRBV3-1 to TRBJ2-2; D is ambiguous. With 4 bases removed from V and 6 bases from J, the gap between germline ends came to 9 bases. Looked up from germline, CDR1 is LGHDT and CDR2 is YNNKEL (reference sequence). The CDR3 totals 13 residues. CDR3 sequence reads: CASSPPEAGELFF. CDR3 nucleotides: TGTGCCAGCAGCCCGCCGGAAGCCGGGGAGCTGTTTTTT.

This clonotype has only a few counts. V is TRBV5-1 and J is TRBJ2-3, with 10 bases that match TRBD2. This CDR3 spans 16 amino acids. V lost 0 bases and J lost 3; bases outside the gene matches: 4. CDR1 SGHRS and CDR2 YFSETQ come from the germline V gene. CDR3 nucleotides: TGCGCCAGCAGCTTGGGGAGCGGGGGGGCTACAGATACGCAGTATTTT. Its translation is CASSLGSGGATDTQYF.

V is TRBV28 and J is TRBJ1-4; 8 nucleotides agree with TRBD1. CDR3 length: 15 amino acids. J was trimmed by 7 bases and V by 5 bases; bases with no gene match: 9. Germline V gene data show CDR1 as MDHEN and CDR2 as SYDVKM. The CDR3 DNA follows: TGTGCCAGCAGTACCAGGACAGGGCGTAGTGAAAAACTGTTTTTT. Its protein is CASSTRTGRSEKLFF.

The chain joins TRBV10-1 to TRBJ2-1, with TRBD2 matching over 10 bases. The ends lost 5 bases at V and 5 bases at J; junction bases unmatched: 3. The CDR3 sequence is 14 residues long. Germline CDR1 WNHNN, CDR2 SYGVQD (reference sequence). CDR3: CASSRSGGNNEQFF. Here the CDR3 DNA reads TGCGCCAGCAGTCGTAGCGGGGGGAACAATGAGCAGTTCTTC.

This clonotype has more than one count but fewer than ten. V and J are TRBV28 and TRBJ2-1, with D perhaps TRBD1 or TRBD2 (5 bases each). The V and J ends lost 5 bases and 4 bases respectively, with 24 bases between them. The CDR3 totals 18 residues. The germline gives CDR1 MDHEN, CDR2 SYDVKM. In DNA form, the CDR3 reads TGTGCCAGCAGTCCCCTGGTCCCGTCGAGGGGTTTATACAATGAGCAGTTCTTC. Translated, it gives CASSPLVPSRGLYNEQFF.